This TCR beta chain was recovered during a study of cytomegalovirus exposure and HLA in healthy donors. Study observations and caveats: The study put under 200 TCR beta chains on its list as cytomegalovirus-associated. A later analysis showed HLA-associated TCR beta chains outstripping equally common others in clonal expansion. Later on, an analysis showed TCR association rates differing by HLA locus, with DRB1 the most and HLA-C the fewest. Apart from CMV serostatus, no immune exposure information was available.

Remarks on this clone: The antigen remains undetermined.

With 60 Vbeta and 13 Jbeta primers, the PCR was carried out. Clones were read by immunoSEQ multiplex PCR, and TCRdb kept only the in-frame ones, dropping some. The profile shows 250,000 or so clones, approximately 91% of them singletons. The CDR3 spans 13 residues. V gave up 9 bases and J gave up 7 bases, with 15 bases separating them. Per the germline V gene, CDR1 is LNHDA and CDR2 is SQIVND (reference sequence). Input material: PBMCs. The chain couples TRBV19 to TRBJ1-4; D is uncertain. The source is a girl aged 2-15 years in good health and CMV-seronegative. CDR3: CASRNERVEKLFF. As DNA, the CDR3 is TGTGCCAGCAGAAACGAGCGCGTTGAAAAACTGTTTTTT.